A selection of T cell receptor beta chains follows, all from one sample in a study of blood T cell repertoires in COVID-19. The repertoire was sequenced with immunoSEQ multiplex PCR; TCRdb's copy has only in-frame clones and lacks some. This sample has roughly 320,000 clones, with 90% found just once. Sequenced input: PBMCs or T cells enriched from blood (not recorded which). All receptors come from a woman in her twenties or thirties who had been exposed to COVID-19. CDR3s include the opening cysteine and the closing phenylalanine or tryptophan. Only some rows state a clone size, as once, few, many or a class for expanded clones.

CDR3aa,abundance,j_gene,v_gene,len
CASSFVSGELFF,.,TRBJ2-2,TRBV5-1,12
CASSVAGWRGSDTGELFF,.,TRBJ2-2,TRBV9,18
CAWTQGLAAQETQYF,.,TRBJ2-5,TRBV30,15
CASSQGAGGTGELFF,.,TRBJ2-2,TRBV4-2,15
CASSVAGTVMNTEAFF,.,TRBJ1-1,TRBV9,16
CASSGAGELFF,once,TRBJ2-2,TRBV2,11
CASSLGQGYGYTF,few,TRBJ1-2,TRBV12-3/TRBV12-4,13
CASSQVDSGTGPNYGYTF,.,TRBJ1-2,TRBV4-1,18
CASSLRDTRPYNSPLHF,.,TRBJ1-6,TRBV19,17
CASRQALKGAANYGYTF,.,TRBJ1-2,TRBV7-9,17
CASSVGGERTALFGEQFF,.,TRBJ2-1,TRBV9,18
CASSTGQPINEQFF,.,TRBJ2-1,TRBV5-1,14
CASSLEVGQGVNYGYTF,.,TRBJ1-2,TRBV11-2,17
CASSGQGTATEAFF,once,TRBJ1-1,TRBV6-5,14
CASSQEFGHSNEKLFF,few,TRBJ1-4,TRBV3-1/TRBV3-2,16
CASSLTGEGGTSEEGLFF,few,TRBJ1-4,TRBV27,18
CASSSYEGNTIYF,.,TRBJ1-3,TRBV6-5,13
CAWGRQGWTDGYTF,.,TRBJ1-2,TRBV30,14
CASSQQSYEQYF,few,TRBJ2-7,TRBV3-1/TRBV3-2,12
CASSSGGARYGYTF,.,TRBJ1-2,TRBV27,14
CASSLGLDRGRDTQYF,.,TRBJ2-3,TRBV7-9,16
CAWRAGGYFSGNTIYF,.,TRBJ1-3,TRBV30,16
CASSLDGGTGSNRDTQYF,once,TRBJ2-3,TRBV11-2,18
CATSGGRGRGTEAFF,few,TRBJ1-1,TRBV24-1,15
CASSLAAPNNSPLHF,.,TRBJ1-6,TRBV5-5,15
CASSERDRDGYTF,.,TRBJ1-2,TRBV25-1,13
CASSLVEGSSYEQYF,.,TRBJ2-7,TRBV7-6,15
CASSQAGTGTGNQPQHF,.,TRBJ1-5,TRBV3-1/TRBV3-2,17
CATPGGGSEQFF,.,TRBJ2-1,TRBV21-1,12